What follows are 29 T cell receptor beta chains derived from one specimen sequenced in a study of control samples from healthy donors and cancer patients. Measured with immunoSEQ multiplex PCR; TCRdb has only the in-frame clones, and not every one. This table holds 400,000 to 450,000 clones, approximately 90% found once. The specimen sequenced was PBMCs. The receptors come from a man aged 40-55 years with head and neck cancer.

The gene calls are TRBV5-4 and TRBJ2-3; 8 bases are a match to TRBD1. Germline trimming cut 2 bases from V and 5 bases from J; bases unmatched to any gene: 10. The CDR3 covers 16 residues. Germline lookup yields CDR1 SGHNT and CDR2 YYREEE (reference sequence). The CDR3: CASSFGQGRVGDTQYF. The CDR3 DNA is TGTGCCAGCAGCTTCGGACAGGGCAGGGTTGGAGATACGCAGTATTTT.

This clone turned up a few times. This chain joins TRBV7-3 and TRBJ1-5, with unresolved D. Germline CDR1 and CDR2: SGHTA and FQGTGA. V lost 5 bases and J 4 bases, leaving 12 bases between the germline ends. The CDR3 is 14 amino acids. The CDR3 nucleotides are TGTGCCAGCAGCCCCGGGGAAGGTAATCAGCCCCAGCATTTT. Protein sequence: CASSPGEGNQPQHF. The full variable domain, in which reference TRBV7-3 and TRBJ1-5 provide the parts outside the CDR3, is GAGVSQTPSNKVTEKGKYVELRCDPISGHTALYWYRQSLGQGPEFLIYFQGTGAADDSGLPNDRFFAVRPEGSVSTLKIQRTERGDSAVYLCASSPGEGNQPQHFGDGTRLSIL.

CDR3 nucleotide sequence: TGCGCCAGCAGCGACCGGACAGGGAGTCCCTACGAGCAGTACTTC. Translating gives CASSDRTGSPYEQYF. The chain is built from TRBV5-1 and TRBJ2-7; 8 nucleotides match TRBD1. The germline V gene encodes CDR1 SGHRS and CDR2 YFSETQ. The CDR3 is made up of 15 amino acids. The V gene end was trimmed by 4 bases and the J gene end by 2 bases; junction bases not matched to a gene: 8.

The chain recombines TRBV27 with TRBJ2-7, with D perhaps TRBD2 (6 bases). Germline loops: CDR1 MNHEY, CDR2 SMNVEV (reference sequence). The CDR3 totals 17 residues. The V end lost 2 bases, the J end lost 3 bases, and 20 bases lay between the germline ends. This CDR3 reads CASSLGLGLANYYEQYF. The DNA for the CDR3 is TGTGCCAGCAGTTTAGGTCTCGGGCTAGCGAACTACTACGAGCAGTACTTC.

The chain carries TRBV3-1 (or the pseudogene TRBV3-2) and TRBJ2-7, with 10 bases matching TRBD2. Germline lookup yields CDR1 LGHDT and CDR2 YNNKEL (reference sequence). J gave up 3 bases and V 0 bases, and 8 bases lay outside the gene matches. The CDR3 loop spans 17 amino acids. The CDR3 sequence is CASSQEGPGLAFYEQYF. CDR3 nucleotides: TGTGCCAGCAGCCAAGAAGGCCCGGGACTAGCGTTCTACGAGCAGTACTTC.

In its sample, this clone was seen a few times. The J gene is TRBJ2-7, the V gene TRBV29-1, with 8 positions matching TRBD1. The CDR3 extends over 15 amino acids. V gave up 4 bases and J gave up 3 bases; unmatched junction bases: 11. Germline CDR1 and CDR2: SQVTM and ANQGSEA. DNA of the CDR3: TGCAGCGTTGCCCGTGGCCAGGACAGGGTCTACGAGCAGTACTTC. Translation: CSVARGQDRVYEQYF.

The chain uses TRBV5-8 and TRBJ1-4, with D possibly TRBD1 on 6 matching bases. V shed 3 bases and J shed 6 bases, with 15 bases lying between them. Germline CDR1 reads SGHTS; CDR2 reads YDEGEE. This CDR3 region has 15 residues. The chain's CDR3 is CASSSTQGSYEKLFF. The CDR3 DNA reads TGTGCCAGCAGCTCTACTCAGGGGTCATATGAAAAACTGTTTTTT.

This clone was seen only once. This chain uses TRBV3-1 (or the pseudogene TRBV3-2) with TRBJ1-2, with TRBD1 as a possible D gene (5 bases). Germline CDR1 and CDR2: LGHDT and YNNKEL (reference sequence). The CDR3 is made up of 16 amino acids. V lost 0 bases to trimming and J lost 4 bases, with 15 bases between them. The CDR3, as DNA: TGTGCCAGCAGCCAAGATCTGGGGACGCCGGCCTATGGCTACACCTTC. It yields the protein CASSQDLGTPAYGYTF.

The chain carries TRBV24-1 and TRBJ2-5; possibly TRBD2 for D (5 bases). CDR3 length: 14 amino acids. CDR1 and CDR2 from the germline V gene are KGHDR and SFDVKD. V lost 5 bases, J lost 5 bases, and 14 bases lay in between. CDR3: CATSVAEGGETQYF. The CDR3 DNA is TGTGCCACCAGTGTTGCCGAGGGCGGGGAGACCCAGTACTTC.

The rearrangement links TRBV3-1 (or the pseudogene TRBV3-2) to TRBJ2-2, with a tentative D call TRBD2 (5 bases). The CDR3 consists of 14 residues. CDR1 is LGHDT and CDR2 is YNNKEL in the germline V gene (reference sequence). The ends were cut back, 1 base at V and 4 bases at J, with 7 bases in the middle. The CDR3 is CASSQVAGTGELFF. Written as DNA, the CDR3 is TGTGCCAGCAGCCAAGTTGCGGGCACCGGGGAGCTGTTTTTT.

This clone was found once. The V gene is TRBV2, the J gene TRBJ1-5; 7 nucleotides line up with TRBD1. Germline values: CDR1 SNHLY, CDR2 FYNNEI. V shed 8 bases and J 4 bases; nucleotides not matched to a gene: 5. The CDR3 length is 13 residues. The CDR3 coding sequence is TGTGCCAGCGACAGGGTCGGGAATCAGCCCCAGCATTTT. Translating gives CASDRVGNQPQHF.

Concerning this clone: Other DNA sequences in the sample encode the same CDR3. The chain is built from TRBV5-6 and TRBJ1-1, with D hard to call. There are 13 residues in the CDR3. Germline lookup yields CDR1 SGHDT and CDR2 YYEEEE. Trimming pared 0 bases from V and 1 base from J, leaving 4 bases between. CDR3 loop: CASSLGRNTEAFF. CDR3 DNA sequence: TGTGCCAGCAGCTTGGGCCGGAACACTGAAGCTTTCTTT.

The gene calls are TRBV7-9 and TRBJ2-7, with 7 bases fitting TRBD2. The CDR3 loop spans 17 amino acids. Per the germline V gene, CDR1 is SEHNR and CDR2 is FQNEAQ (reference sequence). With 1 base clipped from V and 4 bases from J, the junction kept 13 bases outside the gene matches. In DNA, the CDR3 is TGTGCCAGCAGCTTAGGAAGATGGGCGGGAGTTGCTTACGAGCAGTACTTC. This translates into CASSLGRWAGVAYEQYF.

In DNA form, the CDR3 reads TGTGCCTGCGCGGGACGGACGAACACTGAAGCTTTCTTT. Residues: CACAGRTNTEAFF. The J gene is TRBJ1-1, the V gene TRBV28; D may be TRBD1 (5 bases). Trimming removed 11 bases from V and 1 base from J, with 14 bases in between. Per the germline V gene, CDR1 is MDHEN and CDR2 is SYDVKM. This CDR3 region has 13 residues.

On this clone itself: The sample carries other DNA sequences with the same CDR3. CDR3: CASSSSPGYTF. The CDR3 DNA follows: TGTGCCAGCAGCTCTTCGCCGGGCTACACCTTC. The rearrangement joins TRBV7-2 to TRBJ1-2; D not resolved. Germline CDR1 SGHTA, CDR2 FQGNSA. The V end lost 4 bases, the J end lost 8 bases, and 8 bases lay between the germline ends. The length of the CDR3 is 11 residues.

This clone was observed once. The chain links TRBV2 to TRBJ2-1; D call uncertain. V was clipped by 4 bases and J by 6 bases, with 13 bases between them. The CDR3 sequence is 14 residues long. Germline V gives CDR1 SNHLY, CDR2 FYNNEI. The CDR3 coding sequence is TGTGCCAGCAGTGGGACCCAAATTGTCAATGAGCAGTTCTTC. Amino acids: CASSGTQIVNEQFF.

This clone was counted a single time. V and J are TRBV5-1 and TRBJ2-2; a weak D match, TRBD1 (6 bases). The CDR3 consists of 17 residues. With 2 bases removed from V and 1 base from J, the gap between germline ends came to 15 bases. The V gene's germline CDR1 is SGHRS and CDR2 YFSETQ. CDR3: CASSLTTGRLNTGELFF. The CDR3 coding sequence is TGCGCCAGCAGCTTAACGACAGGAAGATTGAACACCGGGGAGCTGTTTTTT.

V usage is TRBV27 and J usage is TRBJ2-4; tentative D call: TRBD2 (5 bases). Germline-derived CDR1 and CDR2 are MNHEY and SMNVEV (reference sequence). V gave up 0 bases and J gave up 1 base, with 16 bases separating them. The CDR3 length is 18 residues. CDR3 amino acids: CASSLSSQEATAKNIQYF. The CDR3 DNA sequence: TGTGCCAGCAGTTTATCGAGTCAGGAGGCCACGGCCAAAAACATTCAGTACTTC.

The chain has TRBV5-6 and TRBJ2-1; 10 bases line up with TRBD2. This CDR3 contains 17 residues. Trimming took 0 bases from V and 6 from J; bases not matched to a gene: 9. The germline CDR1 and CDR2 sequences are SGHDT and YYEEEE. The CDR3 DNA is TGTGCCAGCAGCTTGGACCTCCTAGCGGGAGTAAGCAATGAGCAGTTCTTC. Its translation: CASSLDLLAGVSNEQFF.

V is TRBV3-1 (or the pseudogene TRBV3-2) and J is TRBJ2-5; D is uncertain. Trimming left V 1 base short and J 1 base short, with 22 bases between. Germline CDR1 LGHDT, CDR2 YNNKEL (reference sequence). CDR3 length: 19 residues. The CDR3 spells CASSQVGSSGSRFQETQYF. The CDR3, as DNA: TGTGCCAGCAGCCAAGTAGGGTCTTCGGGCAGCCGATTCCAAGAGACCCAGTACTTC.

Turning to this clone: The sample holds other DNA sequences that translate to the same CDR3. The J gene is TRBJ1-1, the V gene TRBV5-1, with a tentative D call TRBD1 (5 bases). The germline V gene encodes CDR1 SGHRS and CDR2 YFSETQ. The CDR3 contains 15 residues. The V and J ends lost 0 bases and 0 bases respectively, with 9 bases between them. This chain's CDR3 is CASSLEPGLNTEAFF. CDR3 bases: TGCGCCAGCAGCTTGGAACCAGGGCTGAACACTGAAGCTTTCTTT.

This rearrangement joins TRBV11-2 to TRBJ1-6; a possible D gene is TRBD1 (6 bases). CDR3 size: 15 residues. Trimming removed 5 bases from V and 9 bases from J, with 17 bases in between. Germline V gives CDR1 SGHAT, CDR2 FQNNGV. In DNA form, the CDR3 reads TGTGCCAGCAGCCCACGCGGGGGGCGCGGTTCACCCCTCCACTTT. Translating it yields CASSPRGGRGSPLHF. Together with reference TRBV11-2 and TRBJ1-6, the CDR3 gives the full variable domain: EAGVAQSPRYKIIEKRQSVAFWCNPISGHATLYWYQQILGQGPKLLIQFQNNGVVDDSQLPKDRFSAERLKGVDSTLKIQPAKLEDSAVYLCASSPRGGRGSPLHFGNGTRLTVT.

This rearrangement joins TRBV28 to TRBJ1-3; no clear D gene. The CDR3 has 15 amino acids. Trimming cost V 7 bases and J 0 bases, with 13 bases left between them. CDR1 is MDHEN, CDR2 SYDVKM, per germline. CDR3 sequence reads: CASISLLTSGNTIYF. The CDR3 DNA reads TGTGCCAGCATTTCCTTATTAACCTCTGGAAACACCATATATTTT.

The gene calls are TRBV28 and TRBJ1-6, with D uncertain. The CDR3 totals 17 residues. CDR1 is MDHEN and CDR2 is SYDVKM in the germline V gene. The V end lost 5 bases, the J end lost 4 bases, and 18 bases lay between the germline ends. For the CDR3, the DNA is TGTGCCAGCAGTCCGTGGACCGCAAAGAGTTATAATTCACCCCTCCACTTT. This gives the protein CASSPWTAKSYNSPLHF.

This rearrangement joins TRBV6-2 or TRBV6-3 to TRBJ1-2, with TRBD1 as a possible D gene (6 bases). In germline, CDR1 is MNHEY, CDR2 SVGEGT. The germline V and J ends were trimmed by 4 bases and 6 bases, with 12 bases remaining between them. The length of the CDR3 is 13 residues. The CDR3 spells CASSFPGQHGYTF. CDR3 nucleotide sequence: TGTGCCAGCAGTTTCCCGGGACAACATGGCTACACCTTC.

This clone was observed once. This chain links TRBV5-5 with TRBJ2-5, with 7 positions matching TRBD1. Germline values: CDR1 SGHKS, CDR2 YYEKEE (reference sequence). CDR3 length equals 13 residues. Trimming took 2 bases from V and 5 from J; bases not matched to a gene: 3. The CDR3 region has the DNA TGTGCCAGCAGCTTATCCAGGGGGGAGACCCAGTACTTC. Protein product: CASSLSRGETQYF.

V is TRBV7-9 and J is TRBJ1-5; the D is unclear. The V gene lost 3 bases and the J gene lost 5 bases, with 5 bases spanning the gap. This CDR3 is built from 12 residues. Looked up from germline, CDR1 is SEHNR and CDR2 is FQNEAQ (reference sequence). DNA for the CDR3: TGTGCCAGCAGCTTCAGCGATCAGCCCCAGCATTTT. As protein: CASSFSDQPQHF.

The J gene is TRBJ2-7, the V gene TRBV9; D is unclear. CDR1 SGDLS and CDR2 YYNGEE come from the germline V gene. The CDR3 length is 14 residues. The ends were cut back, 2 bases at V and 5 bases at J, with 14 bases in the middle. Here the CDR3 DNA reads TGTGCCAGCAGCGTGATGGGCTTCGGTGACGAGCAGTACTTC. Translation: CASSVMGFGDEQYF.

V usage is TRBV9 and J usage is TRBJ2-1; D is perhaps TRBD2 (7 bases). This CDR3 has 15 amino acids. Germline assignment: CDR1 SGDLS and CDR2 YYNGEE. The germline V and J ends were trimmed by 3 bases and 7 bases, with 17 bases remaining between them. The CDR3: CASSAGGLPVNEQFF. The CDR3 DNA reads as TGTGCCAGCAGCGCGGGGGGCCTACCAGTGAATGAGCAGTTCTTC.